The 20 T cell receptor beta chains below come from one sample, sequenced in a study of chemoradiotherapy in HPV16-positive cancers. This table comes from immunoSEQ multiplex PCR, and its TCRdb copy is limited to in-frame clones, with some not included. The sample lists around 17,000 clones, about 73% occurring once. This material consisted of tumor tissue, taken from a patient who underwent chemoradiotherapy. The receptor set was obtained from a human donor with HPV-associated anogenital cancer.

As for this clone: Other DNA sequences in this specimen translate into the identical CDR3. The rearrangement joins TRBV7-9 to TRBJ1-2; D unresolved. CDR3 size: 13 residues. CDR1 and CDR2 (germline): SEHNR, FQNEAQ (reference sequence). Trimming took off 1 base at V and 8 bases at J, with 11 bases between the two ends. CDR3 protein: CASSLGEMRGYTF. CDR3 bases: TGTGCCAGCAGCTTAGGAGAGATGAGGGGCTACACCTTC.

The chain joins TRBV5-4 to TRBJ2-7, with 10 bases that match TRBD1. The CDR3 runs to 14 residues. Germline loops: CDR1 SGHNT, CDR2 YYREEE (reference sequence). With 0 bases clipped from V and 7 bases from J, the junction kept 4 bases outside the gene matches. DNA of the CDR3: TGTGCCAGCAGCTTGGGACAGGGGGCGCTTGAGCAGTACTTC. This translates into CASSLGQGALEQYF.

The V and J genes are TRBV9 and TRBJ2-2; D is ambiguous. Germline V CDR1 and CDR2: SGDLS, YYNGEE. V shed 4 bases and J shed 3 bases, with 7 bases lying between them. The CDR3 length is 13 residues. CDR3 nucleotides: TGTGCCAGCAGCCCGTACTACACCGGGGAGCTGTTTTTT. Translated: CASSPYYTGELFF.

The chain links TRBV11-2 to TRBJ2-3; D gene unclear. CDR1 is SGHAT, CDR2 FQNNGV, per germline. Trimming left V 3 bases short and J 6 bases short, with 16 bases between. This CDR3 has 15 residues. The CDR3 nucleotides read TGTGCCAGCAGCTTCGCTCCGGCGGCTGGGGATACGCAGTATTTT. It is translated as CASSFAPAAGDTQYF.

The CDR3 coding sequence is TGCGCCACTTTCCCGAAACAGGGGTGGAATGAGCAGTTCTTC. Residues: CATFPKQGWNEQFF. The chain recombines TRBV10-1 with TRBJ2-1; 7 bases are a match to TRBD1. After removal of 10 bases from V and 7 bases from J, the junction contained 13 bases not matched to a gene. This CDR3 is built from 14 residues. The germline gives CDR1 WNHNN, CDR2 SYGVQD (reference sequence).

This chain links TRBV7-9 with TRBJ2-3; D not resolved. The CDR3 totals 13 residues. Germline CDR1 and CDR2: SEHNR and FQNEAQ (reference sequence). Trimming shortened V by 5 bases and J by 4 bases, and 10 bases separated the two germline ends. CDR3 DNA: TGTGCCAGCAGCGGCGGCCCGGCAGATACGCAGTATTTT. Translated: CASSGGPADTQYF.

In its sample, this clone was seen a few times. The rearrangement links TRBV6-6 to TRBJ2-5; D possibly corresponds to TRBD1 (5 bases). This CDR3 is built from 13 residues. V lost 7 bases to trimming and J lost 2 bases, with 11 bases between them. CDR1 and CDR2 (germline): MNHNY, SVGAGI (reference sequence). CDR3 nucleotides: TGTGCCAGCACCCCACCAGGGCAAGAGACCCAGTACTTC. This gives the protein CASTPPGQETQYF.

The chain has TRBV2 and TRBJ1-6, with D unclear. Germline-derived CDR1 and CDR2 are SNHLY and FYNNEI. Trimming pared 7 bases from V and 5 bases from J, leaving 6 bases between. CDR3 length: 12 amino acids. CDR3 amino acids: CASMADNSPLHF. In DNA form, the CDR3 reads TGTGCCAGCATGGCCGATAATTCACCCCTCCACTTT.

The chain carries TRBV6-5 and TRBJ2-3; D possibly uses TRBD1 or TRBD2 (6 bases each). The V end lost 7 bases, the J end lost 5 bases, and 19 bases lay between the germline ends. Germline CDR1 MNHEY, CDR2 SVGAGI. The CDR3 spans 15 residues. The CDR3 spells CASTLGAGRGDTQYF. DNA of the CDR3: TGTGCCAGCACCCTGGGGGCGGGACGGGGAGATACGCAGTATTTT.

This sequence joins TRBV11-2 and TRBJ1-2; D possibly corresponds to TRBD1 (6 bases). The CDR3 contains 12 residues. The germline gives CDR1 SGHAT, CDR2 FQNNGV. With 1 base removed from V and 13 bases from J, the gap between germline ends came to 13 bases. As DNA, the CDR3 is TGTGCCAGCAGCTTAGCCCAGGGGTTTTCCACCTTC. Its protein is CASSLAQGFSTF.

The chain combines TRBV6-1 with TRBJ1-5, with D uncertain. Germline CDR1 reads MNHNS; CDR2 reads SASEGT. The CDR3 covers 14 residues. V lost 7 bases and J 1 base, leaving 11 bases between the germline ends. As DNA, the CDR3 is TGTGCCAGCACCGAAGGACTGAGCAATCAGCCCCAGCATTTT. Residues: CASTEGLSNQPQHF.

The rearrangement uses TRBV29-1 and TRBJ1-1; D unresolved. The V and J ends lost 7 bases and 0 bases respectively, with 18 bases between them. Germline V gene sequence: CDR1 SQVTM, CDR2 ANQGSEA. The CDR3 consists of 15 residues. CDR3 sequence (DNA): TGCAGCGCCCGGGCGGGATGGGGTATGAACACTGAAGCTTTCTTT. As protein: CSARAGWGMNTEAFF. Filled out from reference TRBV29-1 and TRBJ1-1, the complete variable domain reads SAVISQKPSRDICQRGTSLTIQCQVDSQVTMMFWYRQQPGQSLTLIATANQGSEATYESGFVIDKFPISRPNLTFSTLTVSNMSPEDSSIYLCSARAGWGMNTEAFFGQGTRLTVV.

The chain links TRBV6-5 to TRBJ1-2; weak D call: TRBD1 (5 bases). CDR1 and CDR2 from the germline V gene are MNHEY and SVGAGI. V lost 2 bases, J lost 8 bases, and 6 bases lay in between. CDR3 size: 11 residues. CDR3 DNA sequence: TGTGCCAGCAGTTACGGGGGAGGCTACACCTTC. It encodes CASSYGGGYTF.

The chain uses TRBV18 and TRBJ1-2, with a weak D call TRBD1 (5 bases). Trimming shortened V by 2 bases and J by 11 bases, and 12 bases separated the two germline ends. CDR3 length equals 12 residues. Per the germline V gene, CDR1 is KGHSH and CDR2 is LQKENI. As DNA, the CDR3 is TGTGCCAGCTCACCAGGGGCCGGGGGGTACACCTTC. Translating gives CASSPGAGGYTF.

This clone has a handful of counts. CDR3 bases: TGTGCCAGCAGTTTCTCTAGCGGGGGAACCGGGGAGCTGTTTTTT. Amino acid sequence: CASSFSSGGTGELFF. The V call is TRBV27, the J call TRBJ2-2; 10 positions match TRBD2. CDR1 MNHEY and CDR2 SMNVEV come from the germline V gene (reference sequence). The CDR3 is 15 amino acids. Trimming took 3 bases from V and 5 from J; bases not matched to a gene: 3.

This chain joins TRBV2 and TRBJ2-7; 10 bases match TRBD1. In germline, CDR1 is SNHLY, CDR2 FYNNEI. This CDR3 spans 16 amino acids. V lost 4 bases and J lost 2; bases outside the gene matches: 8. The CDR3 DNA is TGTGCCAGCAGTGCTGACCGGGGACAGGGGACCTACGAGCAGTACTTC. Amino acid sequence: CASSADRGQGTYEQYF.

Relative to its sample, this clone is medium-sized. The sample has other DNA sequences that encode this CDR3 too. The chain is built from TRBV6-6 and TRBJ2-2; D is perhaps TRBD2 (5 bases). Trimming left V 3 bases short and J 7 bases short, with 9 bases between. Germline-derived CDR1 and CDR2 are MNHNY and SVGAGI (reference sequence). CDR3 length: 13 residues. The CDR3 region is CASSYTGSGELFF. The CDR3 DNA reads TGTGCCAGCAGTTATACGGGGAGCGGGGAGCTGTTTTTT.

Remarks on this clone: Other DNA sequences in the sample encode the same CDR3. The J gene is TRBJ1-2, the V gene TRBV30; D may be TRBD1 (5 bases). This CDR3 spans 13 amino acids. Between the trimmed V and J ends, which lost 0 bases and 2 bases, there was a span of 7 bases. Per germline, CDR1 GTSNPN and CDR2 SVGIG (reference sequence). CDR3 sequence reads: CAWSVRQNYGYTF. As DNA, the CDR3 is TGTGCCTGGAGTGTAAGACAGAACTATGGCTACACCTTC.

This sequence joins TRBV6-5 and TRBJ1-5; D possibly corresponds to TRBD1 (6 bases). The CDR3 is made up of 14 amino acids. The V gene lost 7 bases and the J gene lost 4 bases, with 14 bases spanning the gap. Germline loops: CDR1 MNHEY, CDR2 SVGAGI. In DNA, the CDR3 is TGTGCCAGCAACCCGGACAGTAAGAATCAGCCCCAGCATTTT. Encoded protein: CASNPDSKNQPQHF.

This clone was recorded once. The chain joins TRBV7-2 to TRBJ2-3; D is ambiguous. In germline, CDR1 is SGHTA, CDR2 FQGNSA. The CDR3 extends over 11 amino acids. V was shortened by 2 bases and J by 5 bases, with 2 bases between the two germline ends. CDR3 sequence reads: CASSLLDTQYF. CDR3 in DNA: TGTGCCAGCAGCTTACTAGATACGCAGTATTTT.